The rows below give T cell receptor beta chains drawn from one sample of a study of beta chain features in type 1 diabetes. Assay: immunoSEQ multiplex PCR; the TCRdb copy retains only in-frame clones and omits some. The sample lists about 150,000 clones, around 9.3% seen once, with less than 1.5% in the top ten. The sequenced sample consisted of naive CD4+ T cells from blood. These receptors were obtained from a man aged 18 to 29 in good health. Each CDR3 is given with its conserved first and last residue. A D gene is named only where the DNA matches it firmly. Only some rows state a clone size, as once, few, many or a class for expanded clones.

J gene,D gene,clone size,V gene,CDR3 protein,CDR3 DNA
TRBJ1-5,TRBD1,few,TRBV5-6,CASSLYVDRDQPQHF,TGTGCCAGCAGCTTGTATGTAGACAGGGATCAGCCCCAGCATTTT
TRBJ2-5,-,few,TRBV10-1,CASSSRISETQYF,TGCGCCAGCAGTTCCAGGATTTCGGAGACCCAGTACTTC
TRBJ2-7,TRBD2,few,TRBV5-4,CASSRTSGGSYEQYF,TGTGCCAGCAGCCGGACTAGCGGGGGGTCCTACGAGCAGTACTTC
TRBJ2-7,-,-,TRBV5-4,CASSRSTRGTYTYEQYF,TGTGCCAGCAGCCGATCCACCCGTGGGACATACACCTACGAGCAGTACTTC
TRBJ2-2,TRBD1,-,TRBV2,CASSGQGDGELFF,TGTGCCAGCAGCGGACAGGGTGACGGGGAGCTGTTTTTT
TRBJ2-3,TRBD2,-,TRBV7-9,CASSRRGGPDTQYF,TGTGCCAGCAGCCGGCGGGGGGGACCAGATACGCAGTATTTT
TRBJ1-4,-,few,TRBV5-4,CASSPGGADEKLFF,TGTGCCAGCAGCCCCGGGGGGGCTGATGAAAAACTGTTTTTT
TRBJ2-5,-,-,TRBV13,CASSGGAGETQYF,TGTGCCAGCAGCGGGGGGGCTGGAGAGACCCAGTACTTC
TRBJ1-1,TRBD1,few,TRBV15,CATSREQGISAFF,TGTGCCACCAGCAGAGAACAGGGGATTTCGGCTTTCTTT
TRBJ1-3,TRBD1,-,TRBV30,CAWSGTGTGNTIYF,TGTGCCTGGAGTGGGACAGGGACTGGAAACACCATATATTTT
TRBJ1-4,-,-,TRBV6-1,CASSARENNEKLFF,TGTGCCAGCAGTGCGAGGGAGAACAATGAAAAACTGTTTTTT
TRBJ2-1,-,few,TRBV7-7,CASSPDITYNEQFF,TGTGCCAGCAGCCCGGACATCACCTACAATGAGCAGTTCTTC
TRBJ2-5,TRBD2,many,TRBV5-4,CASGRTGTSGKETQYF,TGTGCCAGCGGAAGAACAGGGACTAGCGGGAAAGAGACCCAGTACTTC